Listed here are 22 T cell receptor beta chains from one sample, sequenced in a study of blood T cell repertoires in COVID-19. Only in-frame clones appear in the TCRdb table, and some are missing; sequencing was by immunoSEQ multiplex PCR. The sample has 85,000 to 100,000 clones, approximately 85% seen once. The sample comprised peripheral blood. Receptors originate from a man in his sixties with acute or convalescent COVID-19.

The CDR3 DNA reads TGTGCCAGCAGCTTATTAACTAGCGGGTACAATGAGCAGTTCTTC. Translation: CASSLLTSGYNEQFF. The rearrangement links TRBV11-2 to TRBJ2-1; TRBD2 agrees at 9 bases. J gave up 4 bases and V 2 bases, and 3 bases lay outside the gene matches. Germline V gene data show CDR1 as SGHAT and CDR2 as FQNNGV. The length of the CDR3 is 15 residues.

The DNA for the CDR3 is TGTGCCATCAGGGGCGGGAGTAGCGGTCTGGTCGAGCAGTACTTC. Protein sequence: CAIRGGSSGLVEQYF. The chain employs TRBV10-3 and TRBJ2-7, with TRBD2 matching 7 bases. Germline V CDR1 and CDR2: ENHRY, SYGVKD. The CDR3 is made up of 15 amino acids. The V segment lost 6 bases and the J segment 6 bases; nucleotides outside the gene matches: 14.

J is TRBJ2-3 and V is TRBV6-5, with 7 nucleotides matching TRBD1. CDR1 MNHEY and CDR2 SVGAGI come from the germline V gene. V gave up 4 bases and J gave up 10 bases; unmatched junction bases: 5. The CDR3 covers 12 residues. The CDR3 protein is CASSSYRGAQYF. CDR3 DNA: TGTGCCAGCAGTTCCTACAGGGGTGCGCAGTATTTT.

V and J are TRBV28 and TRBJ1-6, with D possibly being TRBD1 (5 bases). The germline V and J ends were trimmed by 7 bases and 0 bases, with 10 bases remaining between them. Germline CDR1 and CDR2: MDHEN and SYDVKM. This CDR3 spans 15 amino acids. The CDR3 DNA follows: TGTGCCAGCACCCAGGGTGGCTCCTATAATTCACCCCTCCACTTT. This codes for CASTQGGSYNSPLHF.

The chain combines TRBV28 with TRBJ1-2, with TRBD1 matching 8 bases. The trim removed 9 bases at V and 2 bases at J, leaving 5 bases unmatched. Per germline, CDR1 MDHEN and CDR2 SYDVKM. CDR3 length equals 13 residues. CDR3: CASDRTGNYGYTF. The CDR3 DNA follows: TGTGCCAGTGACCGGACAGGGAACTATGGCTACACCTTC.

The chain uses TRBV4-3 and TRBJ2-2; 11 nucleotides agree with TRBD2. CDR1 and CDR2 (germline): LGHNA, YSLEER. With 0 bases clipped from V and 6 bases from J, the junction kept 9 bases outside the gene matches. This CDR3 has 18 amino acids. CDR3 in amino acids: CASSQDRGTSGYAGELFF. DNA for the CDR3: TGCGCCAGCAGCCAAGATAGGGGGACTAGCGGTTATGCCGGGGAGCTGTTTTTT.

The V and J genes are TRBV10-3 and TRBJ1-1; D is perhaps TRBD1 (6 bases). CDR1 is ENHRY, CDR2 SYGVKD, per germline. The CDR3 has 15 residues. The V end was cut by 2 bases, the J end by 1 base, with 11 bases between. The CDR3 is CAISEGQIKNTEAFF. The DNA of the CDR3 is TGTGCCATCAGTGAGGGACAGATAAAGAACACTGAAGCTTTCTTT.

The rearrangement joins TRBV5-1 to TRBJ2-5; 7 bases fit TRBD2. After removal of 1 base from V and 3 bases from J, the junction contained 6 bases not matched to a gene. The length of the CDR3 is 15 residues. CDR1 and CDR2 (germline): SGHRS, YFSETQ. In DNA form, the CDR3 reads TGCGCCAGCAGCTTGCTCAGCGGGGAAGAAGAGACCCAGTACTTC. Translation gives CASSLLSGEEETQYF.

V and J are TRBV10-3 and TRBJ2-1; D is unclear. Trimming left V 1 base short and J 7 bases short, with 11 bases between. Germline V gene sequence: CDR1 ENHRY, CDR2 SYGVKD. This CDR3 has 14 residues. This CDR3 reads CAISEFVRGNEQFF. CDR3 DNA: TGTGCCATCAGTGAGTTCGTTCGCGGTAATGAGCAGTTCTTC.

The J gene is TRBJ2-3, the V gene TRBV24-1; TRBD2 agrees at 7 bases. CDR1 is KGHDR and CDR2 is SFDVKD in the germline V gene. The J segment lost 1 base and the V segment lost 2 bases, leaving 2 bases of the junction unmatched. The CDR3 covers 15 residues. The CDR3 sequence is CATSDYAGGTDTQYF. The CDR3 region has the DNA TGTGCCACCAGTGATTACGCGGGGGGCACAGATACGCAGTATTTT.

In this sample, this clone turned up a few times. The gene calls are TRBV10-3 and TRBJ2-7, with 11 nucleotides matching TRBD2. V trimming: 10 bases; J trimming: 10 bases; junction bases outside the gene matches: 9. This CDR3 region has 12 residues. The germline V gene has CDR1 ENHRY and CDR2 SYGVKD. The CDR3: CASGTSGVSQYF. Written as DNA, the CDR3 is TGTGCCAGCGGGACTAGCGGTGTCAGTCAGTACTTC.

The chain is built from TRBV5-1 and TRBJ2-1, with a possible D match to TRBD1 (5 bases). Between the trimmed V and J ends, which lost 4 bases and 6 bases, there was a span of 8 bases. The CDR3 sequence is 12 residues long. CDR1 and CDR2 (germline): SGHRS, YFSETQ. CDR3 amino acids: CASSKDTNEQFF. In DNA, the CDR3 is TGCGCCAGCAGCAAGGACACCAATGAGCAGTTCTTC.

This chain connects TRBV7-2 to TRBJ2-5; weak D call: TRBD1 (5 bases). Germline V gene lookup returns CDR1 SGHTA and CDR2 FQGNSA. The CDR3 consists of 16 residues. V lost 5 bases to trimming and J lost 5 bases, with 21 bases between them. The CDR3 loop is CASSDEIKSGKETQYF. The CDR3 bases are TGTGCCAGCAGCGATGAAATTAAGTCAGGGAAGGAGACCCAGTACTTC.

The chain has TRBV5-5 and TRBJ2-7, with TRBD2 identical over 8 bases. The V and J ends lost 2 bases and 4 bases, in that order; junction bases with no gene match: 5. The CDR3 length is 14 residues. CDR1 SGHKS and CDR2 YYEKEE come from the germline V gene (reference sequence). CDR3 protein: CASSFQAGEYEQYF. As DNA, the CDR3 is TGTGCCAGCAGCTTTCAAGCGGGGGAGTACGAGCAGTACTTC.

The count of this clone is one. The rearrangement links TRBV7-9 to TRBJ2-3; 7 bases align to TRBD2. Germline V gives CDR1 SEHNR, CDR2 FQNEAQ (reference sequence). CDR3 size: 14 residues. After removal of 2 bases from V and 5 bases from J, the junction contained 4 bases not matched to a gene. CDR3 coding DNA: TGTGCCAGCAGCTTACTGGGCGGGAGAGATACGCAGTATTTT. As protein: CASSLLGGRDTQYF. The whole variable domain, filled in from reference TRBV7-9 and TRBJ2-3, reads DTGVSQNPRHKITKRGQNVTFRCDPISEHNRLYWYRQTLGQGPEFLTYFQNEAQLEKSRLLSDRFSAERPKGSFSTLEIQRTEQGDSAMYLCASSLLGGRDTQYFGPGTRLTVL.

The chain couples TRBV4-1 to TRBJ2-1, with 11 bases that match TRBD2. The CDR3 consists of 20 residues. Germline CDR1 and CDR2: MGHRA and YSYEKL. V was pared by 0 bases and J by 3 bases, with 13 bases of the junction left unmatched. DNA for the CDR3: TGCGCCAGCAGCCAAGATGGTAGGACTAGCGGGCTAGGGTTCTACAATGAGCAGTTCTTC. This gives the protein CASSQDGRTSGLGFYNEQFF.

This clone was seen only once. V and J are TRBV15 and TRBJ2-7; TRBD1 matches at 8 bases. Germline V lookup: CDR1 LNHNV, CDR2 YYDKDF (reference sequence). The junction had 3 bases not matched to a gene; V was cut back by 3 bases and J by 2 bases. The length of the CDR3 is 14 residues. The CDR3 here is CATSSPGQAYEQYF. In DNA, the CDR3 is TGTGCCACCAGCAGTCCGGGACAGGCCTACGAGCAGTACTTC. The full variable domain, with the rest looked up from reference TRBV15 and TRBJ2-7, is DAMVIQNPRYQVTQFGKPVTLSCSQTLNHNVMYWYQQKSSQAPKLLFHYYDKDFNNEADTPDNFQSRRPNTSFCFLDIRSPGLGDTAMYLCATSSPGQAYEQYFGPGTRLTVT.

The V call is TRBV5-4, the J call TRBJ2-5; the match to TRBD2 covers 9 bases. The V gene end was trimmed by 4 bases and the J gene end by 3 bases; junction bases not matched to a gene: 7. This CDR3 is built from 15 residues. Germline loops: CDR1 SGHNT, CDR2 YYREEE (reference sequence). This chain's CDR3 is CASSPSGLAEETQYF. The DNA for the CDR3 is TGTGCCAGCAGCCCGTCGGGACTAGCCGAAGAGACCCAGTACTTC.

V usage is TRBV7-2 and J usage is TRBJ2-7; 9 bases agree with TRBD1. The germline gives CDR1 SGHTA, CDR2 FQGNSA. Trimming removed 1 base from V and 7 bases from J; junction bases left unmatched: 2. The CDR3 spans 13 residues. The CDR3 sequence is CASSLDRGLEQYF. As DNA, the CDR3 is TGTGCCAGCAGCTTAGACAGGGGGCTTGAGCAGTACTTC.

The rearrangement joins TRBV19 to TRBJ2-3; a weak D match, TRBD1 (6 bases). CDR3 size: 15 residues. Trimming removed 5 bases at V and 3 bases at J, with 15 bases between. Germline-derived CDR1 and CDR2 are LNHDA and SQIVND (reference sequence). The DNA of the CDR3 is TGTGCCAGTAGTGCACACCAGGGGAGAACAGATACGCAGTATTTT. Translating it yields CASSAHQGRTDTQYF.

The J gene is TRBJ1-6, the V gene TRBV11-1, with D perhaps TRBD1 (5 bases). Germline loops: CDR1 SGHAT, CDR2 FQDESV (reference sequence). Trimming removed 2 bases at V and 4 bases at J, with 9 bases between. The CDR3 covers 15 residues. In DNA, the CDR3 is TGTGCCAGCAGCTTACTGGACAATTATAATTCACCCCTCCACTTT. It is translated as CASSLLDNYNSPLHF.

The V gene is TRBV29-1, the J gene TRBJ2-3, with D possibly matching TRBD1 (6 bases). The CDR3 runs to 14 residues. Trimming pared 7 bases from V and 2 bases from J, leaving 16 bases between. Germline lookup yields CDR1 SQVTM and CDR2 ANQGSEA. The CDR3 nucleotides read TGCAGCGGAAAGACCGGGACATCCACAGATACGCAGTATTTT. Amino acid sequence: CSGKTGTSTDTQYF.